This entry describes one T cell receptor beta chain. The antigen remains unidentified. A single base separates this from a much larger clone, so it may be a read error. This record belongs to a study of T-cell reconstitution after alpha-beta-depleted transplantation in children. CDR3 length: 17 amino acids. Germline-derived CDR1 and CDR2 are DFQATT and SNEGSKA (reference sequence). Unique molecular identifiers were incorporated during preparation of the TCRbeta library. TCRdb re-called the PCR reads with MiXCR, one entry per CDR3 protein. The data contain 200,000 to 250,000 distinct CDR3 sequences, approximately 6.9% of them singletons. Study results and caveats: At around two months after transplant, the alpha-beta T cells were reportedly derived from several hundred expanded clones that came from non-depleted graft cells. One year after transplant, T-cell counts and diversity came mostly from newly produced T cells.

The V gene is TRBV20-1, the J gene TRBJ2-1, with 9 nucleotides matching TRBD2. This receptor was identified in a boy aged 2 to 10 with acute lymphoblastic leukemia, due to receive a stem cell transplant. Sequenced here: PBMCs, sampled before TCRalphabeta/CD19-depleted stem cell transplant. The CDR3: CCARDFASGVSYNEQFF. DNA for the CDR3: TGCTGTGCGCGGGACTTTGCTAGCGGGGTGTCCTACAATGAGCAGTTCTTC.